Listed below are T cell receptor beta chains from one sample, sequenced in a study of cytomegalovirus exposure and HLA in healthy donors. Libraries were prepared by immunoSEQ multiplex PCR; TCRdb keeps only in-frame clonotypes and omits some of them. The repertoire includes about 200,000 clones, approximately 79% of them detected once, and about 1.7% sits in the top ten. Sequencing input: PBMCs. The origin of the receptors is a middle-aged man in good health and CMV-seronegative. Each CDR3 is given with its conserved first and last residue. Each record gives: clone size, CDR3 length, D gene, J gene, V gene, CDR3 protein, CDR3 DNA. D genes are given only for firm matches. Size values are once, few and many counts, or a class for expanded clones, and some rows have none.

clone_size: NA
cdr3_length: 15
d_call: TRBD1
j_call: TRBJ2-1
v_call: TRBV6-5
cdr3_aa: CASSYRDRGYNEQFF
cdr3_nt: TGTGCCAGCAGTTACCGGGACAGGGGCTACAATGAGCAGTTCTTC

clone_size: NA
cdr3_length: 15
d_call: TRBD1
j_call: TRBJ1-1
v_call: TRBV5-1
cdr3_aa: CASSGGTGANTEAFF
cdr3_nt: TGCGCCAGCAGCGGGGGGACAGGGGCGAATACTGAAGCTTTCTTT

clone_size: NA
cdr3_length: 19
d_call: TRBD2
j_call: TRBJ2-6
v_call: TRBV5-1
cdr3_aa: CASSLGGLAGVGRANVLTF
cdr3_nt: TGCGCCAGCAGCTTGGGGGGACTAGCGGGAGTGGGAAGGGCCAACGTCCTGACTTTC

clone_size: NA
cdr3_length: 15
d_call: NA
j_call: TRBJ2-7
v_call: TRBV19
cdr3_aa: CASSMTGKSSYEQYF
cdr3_nt: TGTGCCAGTAGTATGACCGGGAAAAGCTCCTACGAGCAGTACTTC

clone_size: NA
cdr3_length: 13
d_call: TRBD1
j_call: TRBJ1-5
v_call: TRBV19
cdr3_aa: CASTDRASRPRHF
cdr3_nt: TGTGCCAGTACTGACAGGGCTTCCCGGCCCCGGCATTTT

clone_size: NA
cdr3_length: 15
d_call: TRBD1
j_call: TRBJ2-1
v_call: TRBV5-6
cdr3_aa: CASQTSDRVNNEQFF
cdr3_nt: TGTGCCAGTCAAACGTCGGACAGGGTAAACAATGAGCAGTTCTTC

clone_size: NA
cdr3_length: 17
d_call: NA
j_call: TRBJ2-5
v_call: TRBV6-1
cdr3_aa: CASSEVGSRRTAGTQYF
cdr3_nt: TGTGCCAGCAGTGAAGTGGGGAGTAGAAGGACCGCGGGGACCCAGTACTTC

clone_size: NA
cdr3_length: 17
d_call: NA
j_call: TRBJ1-5
v_call: TRBV28
cdr3_aa: CASRESRGMNSNQPQHF
cdr3_nt: TGTGCCAGCAGAGAATCTCGAGGGATGAATAGCAATCAGCCCCAGCATTTT

clone_size: NA
cdr3_length: 14
d_call: NA
j_call: TRBJ2-5
v_call: TRBV9
cdr3_aa: CASSVGGGQETQYF
cdr3_nt: TGTGCCAGCAGCGTAGGAGGGGGCCAAGAGACCCAGTACTTC

clone_size: NA
cdr3_length: 13
d_call: NA
j_call: TRBJ1-2
v_call: TRBV19
cdr3_aa: CASRARQADGYTF
cdr3_nt: TGTGCCAGTAGGGCAAGACAGGCAGATGGCTACACCTTC

clone_size: NA
cdr3_length: 14
d_call: TRBD1
j_call: TRBJ1-1
v_call: TRBV19
cdr3_aa: CASNSGTANTEAFF
cdr3_nt: TGTGCCAGTAATAGTGGGACAGCGAACACTGAAGCTTTCTTT

clone_size: once
cdr3_length: 13
d_call: TRBD1
j_call: TRBJ2-7
v_call: TRBV27
cdr3_aa: CASRKTGVYEQYF
cdr3_nt: TGTGCCAGCAGAAAAACAGGGGTCTACGAGCAGTACTTC

clone_size: NA
cdr3_length: 17
d_call: NA
j_call: TRBJ2-1
v_call: TRBV6-1
cdr3_aa: CASSELGGSPSYNEQFF
cdr3_nt: TGTGCCAGCAGTGAATTGGGGGGATCCCCTTCCTACAATGAGCAGTTCTTC